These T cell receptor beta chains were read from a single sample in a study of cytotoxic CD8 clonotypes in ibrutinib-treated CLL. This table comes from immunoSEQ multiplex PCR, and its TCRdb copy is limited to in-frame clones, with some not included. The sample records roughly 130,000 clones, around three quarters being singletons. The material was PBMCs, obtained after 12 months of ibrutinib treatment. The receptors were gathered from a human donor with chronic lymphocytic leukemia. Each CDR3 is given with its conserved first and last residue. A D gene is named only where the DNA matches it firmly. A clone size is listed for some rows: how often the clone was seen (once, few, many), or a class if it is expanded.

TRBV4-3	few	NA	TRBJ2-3	TGCGCCAGCAGCCAACTCCCCAGGGGGATGGAGGGGGCAGATACGCAGTATTTT	CASSQLPRGMEGADTQYF
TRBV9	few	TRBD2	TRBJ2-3	TGTGCCAGCAGCGTACTAGCGGGAACAGATACGCAGTATTTT	CASSVLAGTDTQYF
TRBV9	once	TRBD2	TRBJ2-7	TGTGCCAGCAGCGTAGGACTAGCGGGGCCCTACGAGCAGTACTTC	CASSVGLAGPYEQYF
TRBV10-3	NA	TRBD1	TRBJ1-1	TGTGCCATCAGGGCTGACAGGGGAAAATCCACTGAAGCTTTCTTT	CAIRADRGKSTEAFF
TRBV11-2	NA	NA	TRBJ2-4	TGTGCCAGCAGCTTAATACACCCGGATGGATTAGGAAACATTCAGTACTTC	CASSLIHPDGLGNIQYF
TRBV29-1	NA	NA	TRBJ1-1	TGCAGCGCCAGAGGTTGGAACACTGAAGCTTTCTTT	CSARGWNTEAFF
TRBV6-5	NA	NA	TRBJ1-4	TGTGCCAGCAGTCCCAACAGGGTATTCTATGAAAAACTGTTTTTT	CASSPNRVFYEKLFF
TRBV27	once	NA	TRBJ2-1	TGTGCCAGCAGTATCGTATACCTCTCCTACAATGAGCAGTTCTTC	CASSIVYLSYNEQFF
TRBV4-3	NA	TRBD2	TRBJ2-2	TGCGCCAGCAGCCAGACTAGCGCCGGGGAGCTGTTTTTT	CASSQTSAGELFF
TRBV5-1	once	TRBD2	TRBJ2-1	TGCGCCAGCAGCTTACTAGCGGGATCCTCCTACAATGAGCAGTTCTTC	CASSLLAGSSYNEQFF
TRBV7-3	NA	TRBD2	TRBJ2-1	TGTGCCAGCAGCTTAACCCCCGGGACTAGTTTTGATGAGCAGTTCTTC	CASSLTPGTSFDEQFF
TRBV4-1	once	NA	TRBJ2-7	TGCGCCAGCAGCCAAAACTCTTACGAGCAGTACTTC	CASSQNSYEQYF
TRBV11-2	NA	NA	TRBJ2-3	TGTGCCAGCGGCAGGGGTAGTACTAGCACAGATACGCAGTATTTT	CASGRGSTSTDTQYF
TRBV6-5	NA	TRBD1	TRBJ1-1	TGTGCCAGCAGGAACTGGGACAGGTTGGGTGAAGCTTTCTTT	CASRNWDRLGEAFF
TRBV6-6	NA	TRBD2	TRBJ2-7	TGTGCCAGCCTAGGGACTAGCGGTAGTGCCTACGAGCAGTACTTC	CASLGTSGSAYEQYF
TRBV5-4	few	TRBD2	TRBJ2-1	TGTGCCAGCAGCCTACCAGGCGGACTAGCGGGAGTTGGCTCCTACAATGAGCAGTTCTTC	CASSLPGGLAGVGSYNEQFF
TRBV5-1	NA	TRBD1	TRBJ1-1	TGCGCCAGCAGCCCACGGACAGGGAATAAGAACACTGAAGCTTTCTTT	CASSPRTGNKNTEAFF
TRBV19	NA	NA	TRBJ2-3	TGTGCCAGTAGTATTCCCCGGGGCTCGTTGCGGGGCCGGACAGATACGCAGTATTTT	CASSIPRGSLRGRTDTQYF